These 7 T cell receptor beta chains were sequenced from one sample in a study of PD-1 blockade in classical Hodgkin lymphoma (dated by TCRdb to the early 2020s). The library relied on the immunoSEQ multiplex PCR assay. Drawn from immuneACCESS, this table holds only the in-frame rearrangements with V and J called that TCRdb kept. Clones are partly lost; checked studies trace under half to an unresolved V gene and leave the rest unexplained. The sample table contains nearly 60,000 clones; only one count was recorded for more than 85% of them. The ten largest clones capture about 9.4% of the sample. In light of the paper, this sample's time point label describes: cycle 2 day 1 (C2D1) of nivolumab. Every trial patient had relapsed following autologous stem cell transplantation, and prior brentuximab vedotin exposure was what differed among cohorts A, B and C. The source was peripheral blood mononuclear cells (PBMCs), collected before the second cycle of nivolumab. These receptors were obtained from a human donor with classical Hodgkin lymphoma.

This chain links TRBV7-3 with TRBJ1-6; no reliable D call. The CDR3 loop spans 14 amino acids. Germline V gene data show CDR1 as SGHTA and CDR2 as FQGTGA. Deletions cut 5 bases from V and 6 bases from J, with 11 bases between. The CDR3 loop is CASSPAGVNSPLHF. CDR3 sequence (DNA): TGTGCCAGCAGCCCCGCCGGGGTTAATTCACCCCTCCACTTT.

CDR3 sequence: CASSVVVGGNEQFF. For the CDR3, the DNA is TGTGCCAGCAGCGTAGTTGTGGGGGGGAATGAGCAGTTCTTC. The chain couples TRBV9 to TRBJ2-1; 7 bases match TRBD2. This CDR3 spans 14 amino acids. Looked up from germline, CDR1 is SGDLS and CDR2 is YYNGEE. The ends lost 0 bases at V and 7 bases at J; junction bases unmatched: 4.

V gene TRBV15 combines with J gene TRBJ2-1; 7 bases are shared with TRBD2. V shed 7 bases and J 0 bases; nucleotides not matched to a gene: 9. The length of the CDR3 is 16 residues. Germline V gene sequence: CDR1 LNHNV, CDR2 YYDKDF (reference sequence). The DNA of the CDR3 is TGTGCCACCAAAACACTTAGCGGGTCCTCCTACAATGAGCAGTTCTTC. Its translation is CATKTLSGSSYNEQFF.

This clone occurred once. In DNA, the CDR3 is TGTGCCAGCAGCTTAGCCGCGGGACCATCGTACGAGCAGTACTTC. As protein: CASSLAAGPSYEQYF. The chain uses TRBV7-3 and TRBJ2-7; D may be TRBD2 (6 bases). There are 15 residues in the CDR3. CDR1 and CDR2 from the germline V gene are SGHTA and FQGTGA. V lost 2 bases, J lost 4 bases, and 15 bases lay in between. The full variable domain, in which reference TRBV7-3 and TRBJ2-7 provide the parts outside the CDR3, is GAGVSQTPSNKVTEKGKYVELRCDPISGHTALYWYRQSLGQGPEFLIYFQGTGAADDSGLPNDRFFAVRPEGSVSTLKIQRTERGDSAVYLCASSLAAGPSYEQYFGPGTRLTVT.

This clone has just one count. The chain has TRBV5-1 and TRBJ2-7; D is undetermined. Germline lookup yields CDR1 SGHRS and CDR2 YFSETQ. There are 12 residues in the CDR3. Trimming pared 3 bases from V and 3 bases from J, leaving 7 bases between. The CDR3 DNA reads as TGCGCCAGCAGCTCGGGCAGCTACGAGCAGTACTTC. It translates to CASSSGSYEQYF.

The gene calls are TRBV5-6 and TRBJ1-4, with a possible D match to TRBD1 (6 bases). Germline loops: CDR1 SGHDT, CDR2 YYEEEE. This CDR3 is built from 18 residues. V lost 1 base and J lost 0, with 16 bases in between. The chain's CDR3 is CASSLYRTAPATNEKLFF. CDR3 sequence (DNA): TGTGCCAGCAGCTTGTACAGGACAGCGCCTGCAACTAATGAAAAACTGTTTTTT.

The V and J genes are TRBV11-2 and TRBJ2-1; D gene uncertain. The CDR3 consists of 13 residues. The V gene's germline CDR1 is SGHAT and CDR2 FQNNGV. Deletions cut 4 bases from V and 8 bases from J, with 12 bases between. The CDR3 protein is CASSYQPTYEQFF. The CDR3 nucleotides are TGTGCCAGCAGCTATCAACCAACATATGAGCAGTTCTTC.